This record looks at one T cell receptor beta chain sequence and its context. This clone has just one count. Its antigen is not yet known. No base quality values were provided; no much bigger clone lies one nucleotide off. The data derive from a study of cytomegalovirus exposure and HLA in healthy donors (dated by TCRdb to 2015 to 2018). Notes on the research overall: In an earlier analysis of around 540 of the donors, around 290 Gb of sequence data and 117 million unique TCR beta sequences from about 190 million T cells were reported. Besides the first cohort of 500 to 700 subjects, a separate validation cohort made up of 120 different subjects was used. Donor age, sex, ethnicity and CMV serostatus were compiled together with the repertoire data. An early release covering around 630 HLA-typed donors comprised approximately 290 gigabases of sequencing data and around 86 million unique TCR sequences. Typing coverage varied by locus: roughly 629-630 donors for A, B, C, DRB1 and DQB1; under 550 for DQA1; more than 600 for DPA1; roughly 450 for DPB1. Using immunosequencing, the study profiled T cell repertoires from 640 or so subjects and related those repertoires to cytomegalovirus serostatus. Several DR-DQ haplotypes were treated as single units for association and clustering because of strong linkage in the cohort. To predict cytomegalovirus infection status, the study brought together high-throughput TCR immunosequencing, statistical association of individual TCRs with disease status, and machine learning. Rather than drawing on any new phenotypic data, the later analysis identified candidate immune exposures from TCR beta sequences and the way those sequences occurred across donors. A later analysis re-examined previously published TCR beta repertoires from 500 to 700 donors and added high-resolution HLA genotyping to investigate patterns of TCR occurrence. On average, 235,054 unique TCR beta nucleotide sequences were sequenced per donor among some 420 genotyped donors of the cohort, with about 17% of those sequences being non-productive. An earlier analysis of approximately 640 of the donors applied high-throughput TCR beta sequencing to assess whether each TCR beta V gene segment acted as functional or pseudogenic. The study was designed to test whether signatures of past pathogen exposure could be identified by cataloging public T cell receptors. HLA typing included class I and class II loci at four-digit resolution. Every repertoire in the discovery cohort had been generated on one and the same sequencing platform. A later genetic analysis took genome-wide SNP genotypes for about 60% of the roughly 670 donors and used that subset as a discovery cohort. Of the 350 to 450 genotyped donors, about 84% fell in the genetic ancestry cluster associated with self-reported Caucasian donors. General study outcomes and caveats: Because the 87-base-pair reads could not distinguish some IMGT-functional V segments, including TRBV6-2 and TRBV6-3, those segments were excluded. A further reported finding was that TCR beta sequences accurately predicted the HLA-A and HLA-B alleles for most subjects in the first cohort. Because counts were too low, 15 to 20 rarely observed V segments, including chromosome 9 orphons, were excluded from the earlier analysis of fewer than 650 of the donors. While some public TCRs were present in many individuals, most TCR sequences turned up only very rarely across donors. Three of the identified cytomegalovirus-associated TCR beta chains were confirmed in vitro to be specific for cytomegalovirus antigens. Several of the top co-occurrence clusters appeared to be linked to parvovirus B19, influenza, CMV and Epstein-Barr virus, according to a later analysis. CMV serostatus was the only immune exposure information available for the cohort. An association between a missense DCLRE1C variant and V-gene and J-gene trimming of TCR beta chains was found in a later genetic analysis and replicated in an independent cohort. A later analysis associated approximately 17,000 TCR beta sequences with specific HLA alleles at a false discovery rate of 0.05. The sequencing pipeline was judged likely to have produced a cluster of highly shared sequence variants as a technical artifact. Only TCR beta chains were sequenced in this cohort, and the absence of alpha or paired-chain data limited detectable features. It was suggested by the authors that the approach could potentially be generalized to other disease states and immunological phenotypes. Roughly uniform sequencing depth across donors was assumed in presence/absence analyses, although this assumption may not hold. A total of fewer than 200 TCR beta chains were listed by the study as associated with cytomegalovirus. Most CMV-associated TCR beta chains appeared to be HLA-restricted in a later analysis, and the HLA associations seemed to be driven largely by CMV exposure. A later genetic analysis reported fewer N-insertions in productive TCRs among donors in an Asian-associated ancestry cluster than the roughly 670-donor mean. The classifier was reported to diagnose cytomegalovirus status with high specificity and sensitivity in both the original cohort and the validation cohort. A later analysis found that HLA-associated TCR beta chains were more clonally expanded and had lower generation probabilities than equally common non-associated chains. Because HLA typing was missing for some donors at each locus, association tests included only the typed subset. Linkage disequilibrium might explain the correlated functional status among segregating V segments, but an unknown experimental factor could not be ruled out. In a later analysis, the rate of TCR association differed among HLA loci, with DRB1 alleles having the most associated TCRs and HLA-C alleles having the fewest. When HLA alleles, especially DR and DQ, strongly co-occurred, TCR associations were difficult to assign to individual alleles. In an earlier analysis of more than 450 of the donors, most TCR beta V segments were observed in productive rearrangements about 90% or about 30% of the time, broadly matching IMGT annotations.

The library was prepared using the immunoSEQ multiplex PCR assay. For the multiplex PCR, a mixture combining 60 forward primers for TCR Vbeta segments and 13 reverse primers for TCR Jbeta segments was used. Amplification of the CDR3 region of rearranged TCR beta genes was performed with a multiplex PCR assay on genomic DNA. On the Illumina HiSeq System, the amplified TCR beta libraries were sequenced as 87-base-pair reads. As for the original processing: A later analysis counted tens of millions of unique TCR beta chains across the 666 repertoires, and some 11 million of these chains were shared by at least two donors. Raw reads were error-corrected and collapsed into unique sequences with a nearest-neighbor algorithm that merged closely related sequences to remove PCR and sequencing errors. CDR3 sequences were aligned to IMGT reference sequences to assign V, D and J gene segments. For a sequence to be retained, at least a six-nucleotide match to both a V gene segment and a J gene segment was required. Rearrangements were classified as productive when the CDR3 lacked stop codons and remained in frame with V and J, and all other rearrangements were classified as non-productive. Following IMGT convention, CDR3 was defined as the stretch from the second conserved V-encoded cysteine up to the conserved J-encoded phenylalanine. The earlier analysis of fewer than 700 of the donors excluded sequences that lacked an unambiguous match to a single V gene segment. In an earlier analysis of approximately 560 of the donors, a V segment was called functional when productive rearrangements were above 56.7%, and segregating when the standard deviation between donors exceeded 5%. A statistical classification framework was developed to diagnose cytomegalovirus status using the catalog of TCR beta chain sequences. In a later analysis, TCR nucleotide sequences were compared against IMGT/GENE-DB human TR gene sequences so that V and J genes could be assigned. Using the TCRdist pipeline, a later analysis assigned CDR3 sequences along with most-parsimonious VDJ recombination scenarios. In a later analysis, each TCR beta chain was defined by its CDR3 amino acid sequence together with its V-gene family, and reads lacking a unique V-gene family were excluded. As a way to deal with suspected cross-contamination and a sequencing artifact, a later analysis dropped hundreds of nucleotide sequences that were highly shared and had low generation probability. In a later analysis, a clonal expansion index for each public chain was calculated from normalized within-repertoire ranks of inferred template counts. In a later analysis, generation probabilities were computed using a VDJ recombination model fitted to out-of-frame rearrangements, and the results were checked against IGoR. Hypergeometric tests were used in a later analysis to score TCR-TCR, TCR-HLA and TCR-CMV co-occurrence, with a repertoire-size bias correction applied to the TCR pairs. To estimate false discovery rates, a later analysis permuted the HLA or CMV assignments 20 times. In a later analysis, co-occurring TCRs were grouped using DBSCAN, and TCRdist sequence similarity was added for clustering within HLA-allele-positive subsets. Repertoires with fewer than 30,000 or more than 120,000 public chains, plus five repertoires with anomalous nucleotide sharing, were excluded from co-occurrence clustering. TCRdb obtained this table from immuneACCESS and retained in-frame rearrangements with V and J assigned. These tables miss some clones; where compared with another copy, unresolved V genes account for less than half of the shortfall, and the remainder is unexplained. V and J calls plus clone size are reproduced from that table; the DNA served to infer D and trimming. Recorded for this sample are some 150,000 clones; approximately 79% of them occurred a single time. Together, the top ten hold 1.1% of the sample.

Its CDR3 holds 16 amino acids, cysteine through phenylalanine. Only the CDR3 region is kept as DNA, spanning 48 bases read in frame from base 1. Unmatched junction bases come to 5, with V trimmed by 3 bases and J by 0 bases. For CDR1 and CDR2, the germline V gene lists LGHNT and FRNRAP. The cohort was made up of several hundred healthy bone marrow donors. Cohort members were all nominally healthy when sampled, although unrecorded immune exposures were likely present. The donor tested CMV seronegative and was one of the 352 seronegative cohort members. Every donor gave a peripheral blood sample, and the peripheral blood mononuclear cells from that sample were used for TCR beta sequencing. The Qiagen DNeasy Blood Extraction Kit was used to extract genomic DNA from the blood cell samples.

The chain uses TRBV12-5 and TRBJ1-2; TRBD1 matches 9 bases in the middle. The source of this sequence is a male donor in good health and CMV-seronegative. The sample consisted of PBMCs. The CDR3 here reads CASGFLTGGSNYGYTF. DNA sequence: TGTGCTAGTGGTTTCCTAACAGGGGGCTCTAACTATGGCTACACCTTC. Joined to the reference TRBV12-5 and TRBJ1-2 proteins, this CDR3 gives the full variable domain: DARVTQTPRHKVTEMGQEVTMRCQPILGHNTVFWYRQTMMQGLELLAYFRNRAPLDDSGMPKDRFSAEMPDATLATLKIQPSEPRDSAVYFCASGFLTGGSNYGYTFGSGTRLTVV.